The 10 T cell receptor beta chains below come from one sample, sequenced in a study of PD-1 blockade in classical Hodgkin lymphoma. Using immunoSEQ multiplex PCR, the repertoire was profiled, and TCRdb retains in-frame clones only, with some absent. The table records tens of thousands of clones, roughly three quarters of them present only once. Time point specified: cycle 4 day 1 (C4D1), after less than seven weeks of nivolumab. Each patient's relapse followed autologous stem cell transplantation, and brentuximab vedotin exposure varied. Sample: peripheral blood mononuclear cells (PBMCs), taken before the fourth cycle of nivolumab. The receptors here all came from a human donor with classical Hodgkin lymphoma.

The chain recombines TRBV6-5 with TRBJ2-3; 11 nucleotides align to TRBD2. The CDR3 is made up of 16 amino acids. V was clipped by 4 bases and J by 4 bases; unmatched bases: 7. The germline V gene encodes CDR1 MNHEY and CDR2 SVGAGI. In nucleotides, the CDR3 is TGTGCCAGCAGTTTTAGACTAGCGGGGACCGCAGATACGCAGTATTTT. It encodes CASSFRLAGTADTQYF.

This CDR3 reads CASSPRGPSTDTQYF. Here the CDR3 DNA reads TGTGCCAGCAGTCCCCGGGGACCTAGCACAGATACGCAGTATTTT. The chain is built from TRBV27 and TRBJ2-3; D tentatively fits TRBD1 or TRBD2 (5 bases each). The CDR3 totals 15 residues. Looked up from germline, CDR1 is MNHEY and CDR2 is SMNVEV (reference sequence). The V end lost 5 bases, the J end lost 0 bases, and 12 bases lay between the germline ends.

This clone was detected only a few times. The rearrangement links TRBV7-9 to TRBJ2-2; no clear D. This CDR3 is built from 14 residues. V lost 2 bases, J lost 6 bases, and 10 bases lay in between. Germline CDR1 and CDR2: SEHNR and FQNEAQ (reference sequence). The CDR3 loop reads CASSLRESAGELFF. CDR3 coding DNA: TGTGCCAGCAGCTTAAGGGAATCGGCCGGGGAGCTGTTTTTT.

The CDR3 sequence is CAWYSAGAREKLFF. For the CDR3, the DNA is TGTGCCTGGTATTCGGCGGGCGCTAGAGAAAAACTGTTTTTT. The V gene is TRBV30, the J gene TRBJ1-4; the D is unclear. Trimming cost V 5 bases and J 8 bases, with 18 bases left between them. The germline V gene has CDR1 GTSNPN and CDR2 SVGIG (reference sequence). The CDR3 consists of 14 residues. Full variable domain (rest looked up from reference TRBV30 and TRBJ1-4): SQTIHQWPATLVQPVGSPLSLECTVEGTSNPNLYWYRQAAGRGLQLLFYSVGIGQISSEVPQNLSASRPQDRQFILSSKKLLLSDSGFYLCAWYSAGAREKLFFGSGTQLSVL.

The gene calls are TRBV19 and TRBJ2-1, with 7 positions matching TRBD1. In germline, CDR1 is LNHDA, CDR2 SQIVND (reference sequence). The V segment lost 5 bases and the J segment 8 bases; nucleotides outside the gene matches: 9. The CDR3 loop spans 14 amino acids. The CDR3 DNA sequence: TGTGCCAGTAGTGGTGGGACAGTACAATATGAGCAGTTCTTC. Its protein product is CASSGGTVQYEQFF.

The gene calls are TRBV6-6 and TRBJ1-1; no clear D. The ends were cut back, 6 bases at V and 11 bases at J, with 19 bases in the middle. Germline CDR1 and CDR2: MNHNY and SVGAGI (reference sequence). This CDR3 comprises 13 residues. Here the CDR3 DNA reads TGTGCCAGCAGGTTGACTTCAAGCCCGGCGGCTTTCTTT. Translated, it gives CASRLTSSPAAFF.

The chain employs TRBV10-2 and TRBJ2-2; TRBD2 is a possible D gene (5 bases). Per germline, CDR1 WSHSY and CDR2 SAAADI. Trimming shortened V by 3 bases and J by 7 bases, and 12 bases separated the two germline ends. The CDR3 loop spans 14 amino acids. As DNA, the CDR3 is TGCGCCAGCAGTGAAGCCGGAGCGGTCGGGGAGCTGTTTTTT. Amino acid sequence: CASSEAGAVGELFF.

The chain carries TRBV28 and TRBJ1-1; no clear D gene. The CDR3 has 15 amino acids. The V gene's germline CDR1 is MDHEN and CDR2 SYDVKM. V shed 3 bases and J shed 5 bases, with 16 bases lying between them. The CDR3 nucleotides read TGTGCCAGCAGTTTGAGGCGAGGCTTTGGGACTGAAGCTTTCTTT. Protein sequence: CASSLRRGFGTEAFF.

The chain recombines TRBV7-2 with TRBJ2-5, with a weak D call TRBD2 (6 bases). The V gene lost 5 bases and the J gene lost 2 bases, with 9 bases spanning the gap. Germline assignment: CDR1 SGHTA and CDR2 FQGNSA. The CDR3 is 13 residues long. As DNA, the CDR3 is TGTGCCAGCAGCACTAGCAGGCAAGAGACCCAGTACTTC. This codes for CASSTSRQETQYF.

The chain combines TRBV18 with TRBJ2-5; 10 bases line up with TRBD1. The CDR3 is 15 residues long. V gave up 5 bases and J gave up 5 bases; unmatched junction bases: 8. Germline-derived CDR1 and CDR2 are KGHSH and LQKENI. CDR3 DNA: TGTGCCAGCTCAGACCGGGACAGGGGTCCGGAGACCCAGTACTTC. Its translation is CASSDRDRGPETQYF.